These T cell receptor beta chains were read from a single sample in a study of cytomegalovirus exposure and HLA in healthy donors. Method: immunoSEQ multiplex PCR; TCRdb's copy keeps in-frame clones and lacks some. This table has some 110,000 clones, 78% appearing once. The sequencing sample was made of PBMCs. The source is a man aged 25 to 40 in good health and CMV-seronegative. CDR3s include the opening cysteine and the closing phenylalanine or tryptophan. A D gene is named only where the DNA matches it firmly. The listing skips clone size in some rows; elsewhere it reads once, few, many or a size class.

. | TRBJ2-1 | TRBV2 | 14 | TRBD1 | CASSPGTGYNEQFF | TGTGCCAGCAGTCCCGGGACAGGATACAATGAGCAGTTCTTC
. | TRBJ1-1 | TRBV29-1 | 12 | TRBD1 | CSVRQGKTEAFF | TGCAGCGTTAGACAGGGGAAAACTGAAGCTTTCTTT
. | TRBJ2-1 | TRBV10-3 | 16 | TRBD2 | CAISGRTSGSDNEQFF | TGTGCCATCAGTGGCCGGACTAGCGGGAGTGACAATGAGCAGTTCTTC
. | TRBJ1-1 | TRBV18 | 15 | TRBD1 | CASSPQTGSETEAFF | TGTGCCAGCTCACCTCAGACAGGGTCGGAAACTGAAGCTTTCTTT
. | TRBJ2-7 | TRBV18 | 14 | . | CASSGPGTSYEQYF | TGTGCCAGCTCAGGCCCGGGAACATCCTACGAGCAGTACTTC
. | TRBJ2-7 | TRBV4-3 | 16 | TRBD2 | CASSQGRLAPSYEQYF | TGCGCCAGCAGCCAAGGGCGACTAGCGCCCTCCTACGAGCAGTACTTC
. | TRBJ1-2 | TRBV5-1 | 15 | . | CASSLVQGKERGYTF | TGCGCCAGCAGCTTGGTTCAGGGAAAAGAACGTGGCTACACCTTC
. | TRBJ2-7 | TRBV7-9 | 14 | . | CASSLGDKFYEQYF | TGTGCCAGCAGCTTGGGGGACAAATTTTACGAGCAGTACTTC
few | TRBJ1-2 | TRBV9 | 15 | TRBD1 | CASSVETGGPIGYTF | TGTGCCAGCAGCGTAGAAACAGGGGGTCCCATTGGCTACACCTTC
. | TRBJ1-2 | TRBV10-1 | 14 | . | CASPRGGTNYGYTF | TGCGCCAGCCCCCGAGGAGGGACTAACTATGGCTACACCTTC
. | TRBJ1-5 | TRBV19 | 14 | . | CASREGISNQPQHF | TGTGCCAGTAGAGAGGGCATAAGCAATCAGCCCCAGCATTTT
. | TRBJ1-4 | TRBV6-5 | 13 | TRBD1 | CASSSSGQYRLFF | TGTGCCAGCAGTTCATCGGGACAGTATAGACTGTTTTTT
few | TRBJ2-7 | TRBV25-1 | 14 | TRBD1 | CASRSQGALSQQYF | TGTGCCAGCAGGTCCCAGGGGGCGCTTTCTCAGCAGTACTTC
. | TRBJ2-5 | TRBV19 | 16 | . | CASSITMGGRVETQYF | TGTGCCAGTAGTATTACTATGGGGGGGCGCGTGGAGACCCAGTACTTC
. | TRBJ2-1 | TRBV5-5 | 16 | TRBD1 | CASRGTGPSSYNEQFF | TGTGCCAGCAGAGGGACAGGGCCAAGCTCCTACAATGAGCAGTTCTTC
. | TRBJ1-2 | TRBV7-9 | 19 | TRBD1 | CASSFPTPGQKTYYYGYTF | TGTGCCAGCAGCTTTCCTACTCCGGGACAGAAGACATACTACTATGGCTACACCTTC
few | TRBJ1-5 | TRBV6-1 | 15 | . | CASSPGAVGNQPQHF | TGTGCCAGCAGTCCAGGGGCGGTAGGCAATCAGCCCCAGCATTTT
once | TRBJ2-7 | TRBV4-3 | 15 | TRBD1 | CASSQEAGQGYEQYF | TGCGCCAGCAGCCAAGAAGCCGGACAGGGATACGAGCAGTACTTC
. | TRBJ1-2 | TRBV28 | 12 | . | CASSLTDYGYTF | TGTGCCAGCAGTCTGACAGACTATGGCTACACCTTC
. | TRBJ2-7 | TRBV25-1 | 13 | . | CASGGAASYEQYF | TGTGCCAGCGGGGGGGCAGCATCCTACGAGCAGTACTTC
once | TRBJ2-5 | TRBV14 | 15 | . | CASSQGRGSPRTQYF | TGTGCCAGCAGCCAAGGGAGAGGGAGTCCGAGGACCCAGTACTTC
. | TRBJ2-1 | TRBV6-5 | 16 | TRBD2 | CASSSLAGASYNEQFF | TGTGCCAGCAGTTCTTTAGCGGGAGCGTCCTACAATGAGCAGTTCTTC
few | TRBJ2-4 | TRBV7-9 | 16 | . | CASSQDHLLAKNIQYF | TGTGCCAGCAGCCAAGATCACTTATTGGCCAAAAACATTCAGTACTTC
few | TRBJ2-7 | TRBV6-5 | 14 | . | CASSYSTGVYEQYF | TGTGCCAGCAGTTACTCCACGGGAGTGTACGAGCAGTACTTC
. | TRBJ2-7 | TRBV9 | 16 | TRBD2 | CASSAASGGLPYEQYF | TGTGCCAGCAGCGCAGCTAGCGGGGGGCTCCCCTACGAGCAGTACTTC
. | TRBJ2-2 | TRBV4-3 | 16 | TRBD1 | CASSQDDRGDTGELFF | TGCGCCAGCAGCCAGGACGACAGGGGCGACACCGGGGAGCTGTTTTTT
. | TRBJ1-2 | TRBV7-2 | 14 | TRBD1 | CASSREGAVYGYTF | TGTGCCAGCAGTCGTGAGGGGGCAGTCTATGGCTACACCTTC
. | TRBJ2-5 | TRBV6-5 | 15 | TRBD2 | CASSPQGLASETQYF | TGTGCCAGCAGTCCCCAGGGACTAGCGTCAGAGACCCAGTACTTC
. | TRBJ1-5 | TRBV18 | 15 | TRBD1 | CASSPQQGMSQPQHF | TGTGCCAGCTCTCCTCAACAGGGGATGAGTCAGCCCCAGCATTTT
. | TRBJ2-2 | TRBV27 | 14 | . | CASGGRTNTGELFF | TGTGCCAGCGGGGGGAGAACGAACACCGGGGAGCTGTTTTTT
few | TRBJ1-1 | TRBV5-6 | 15 | TRBD1 | CASSPVDRARGEAFF | TGTGCCAGCAGCCCCGTGGACAGGGCTCGCGGTGAAGCTTTCTTT
. | TRBJ2-5 | TRBV18 | 15 | . | CASSPQSSNQETQYF | TGTGCCAGCTCACCACAGTCTAGCAACCAAGAGACCCAGTACTTC
. | TRBJ2-5 | TRBV6-1 | 13 | . | CASRDGGKETQYF | TGTGCCAGCCGTGATGGGGGGAAAGAGACCCAGTACTTC
once | TRBJ2-2 | TRBV7-2 | 15 | . | CASRLDSANTGELFF | TGTGCCAGCAGACTTGACAGCGCGAACACCGGGGAGCTGTTTTTT
. | TRBJ1-1 | TRBV5-1 | 14 | . | CASSLRRLNTGAFF | TGCGCCAGCAGCTTACGCAGACTGAACACTGGAGCTTTCTTT
. | TRBJ2-7 | TRBV18 | 14 | TRBD1 | CASSHGQGDLEQYF | TGTGCCAGCTCACACGGACAGGGGGACCTCGAGCAGTACTTC
. | TRBJ2-5 | TRBV27 | 14 | . | CASSPTGGGETQYF | TGTGCCAGCAGTCCTACAGGGGGGGGAGAGACCCAGTACTTC
. | TRBJ1-5 | TRBV25-1 | 14 | TRBD1 | CASSGGQGSQPQHF | TGTGCCAGCAGTGGGGGACAGGGTAGTCAGCCCCAGCATTTT
. | TRBJ2-7 | TRBV5-4 | 15 | TRBD1 | CASSLGGQGTYEQYF | TGTGCCAGCAGCTTGGGTGGACAGGGCACCTACGAGCAGTACTTC
once | TRBJ2-5 | TRBV14 | 17 | . | CASSQLQGRPTQETQYF | TGTGCCAGCAGCCAGTTGCAGGGGCGACCTACTCAAGAGACCCAGTACTTC
few | TRBJ1-1 | TRBV5-1 | 12 | . | CASKRGSTEAFF | TGCGCCAGCAAACGGGGATCCACTGAAGCTTTCTTT
. | TRBJ2-5 | TRBV10-3 | 14 | TRBD1 | CAISEPGQWETQYF | TGTGCCATCAGTGAACCGGGACAGTGGGAGACCCAGTACTTC
. | TRBJ1-2 | TRBV7-2 | 15 | . | CASSIGTSGDDGYTF | TGTGCCAGCAGCATAGGGACATCCGGAGATGATGGCTACACCTTC
few | TRBJ1-3 | TRBV5-1 | 12 | . | CASSLDGFTIYF | TGCGCCAGCAGCTTGGACGGGTTCACCATATATTTT
. | TRBJ2-1 | TRBV11-2 | 12 | . | CASSLVPGEQFF | TGTGCCAGCAGCTTAGTTCCGGGGGAGCAGTTCTTC
. | TRBJ1-1 | TRBV5-1 | 14 | . | CASSFPGKNTEAFF | TGCGCCAGCAGCTTTCCAGGAAAGAACACTGAAGCTTTCTTT
. | TRBJ2-7 | TRBV10-3 | 11 | . | CAISQGPEQYF | TGTGCCATCAGTCAGGGGCCCGAGCAGTACTTC
. | TRBJ1-5 | TRBV15 | 12 | . | CATSRDVQAQHF | TGTGCCACCAGCAGAGATGTCCAGGCCCAGCATTTT
. | TRBJ2-1 | TRBV30 | 15 | TRBD2 | CAWSLTSGRFGEQFF | TGTGCCTGGAGTCTTACTAGCGGGAGGTTCGGTGAGCAGTTCTTC
. | TRBJ2-7 | TRBV20-1 | 8 | . | CSVTNRGF | TGCAGTGTAACCAACCGCGGGTTC
few | TRBJ1-5 | TRBV27 | 15 | TRBD1 | CASSLEGAIHQPQHF | TGTGCCAGCAGTTTGGAGGGGGCGATCCATCAGCCCCAGCATTTT
. | TRBJ2-3 | TRBV5-6 | 17 | TRBD2 | CASSVTSGGAFWDTQYF | TGTGCCAGCAGCGTCACTAGCGGGGGGGCTTTTTGGGATACGCAGTATTTT
many | TRBJ2-1 | TRBV6-4 | 15 | TRBD2 | CASSETSGSSHEQFF | TGTGCCAGCAGTGAGACTAGCGGGAGTAGCCATGAGCAGTTCTTC
. | TRBJ1-3 | TRBV5-1 | 16 | . | CASRLDPGPAGNTIYF | TGCGCCAGCAGACTAGACCCCGGGCCGGCTGGAAACACCATATATTTT
. | TRBJ1-2 | TRBV7-9 | 14 | TRBD1 | CASSPGQGDDGYTF | TGTGCCAGCAGCCCCGGACAGGGGGATGATGGCTACACCTTC